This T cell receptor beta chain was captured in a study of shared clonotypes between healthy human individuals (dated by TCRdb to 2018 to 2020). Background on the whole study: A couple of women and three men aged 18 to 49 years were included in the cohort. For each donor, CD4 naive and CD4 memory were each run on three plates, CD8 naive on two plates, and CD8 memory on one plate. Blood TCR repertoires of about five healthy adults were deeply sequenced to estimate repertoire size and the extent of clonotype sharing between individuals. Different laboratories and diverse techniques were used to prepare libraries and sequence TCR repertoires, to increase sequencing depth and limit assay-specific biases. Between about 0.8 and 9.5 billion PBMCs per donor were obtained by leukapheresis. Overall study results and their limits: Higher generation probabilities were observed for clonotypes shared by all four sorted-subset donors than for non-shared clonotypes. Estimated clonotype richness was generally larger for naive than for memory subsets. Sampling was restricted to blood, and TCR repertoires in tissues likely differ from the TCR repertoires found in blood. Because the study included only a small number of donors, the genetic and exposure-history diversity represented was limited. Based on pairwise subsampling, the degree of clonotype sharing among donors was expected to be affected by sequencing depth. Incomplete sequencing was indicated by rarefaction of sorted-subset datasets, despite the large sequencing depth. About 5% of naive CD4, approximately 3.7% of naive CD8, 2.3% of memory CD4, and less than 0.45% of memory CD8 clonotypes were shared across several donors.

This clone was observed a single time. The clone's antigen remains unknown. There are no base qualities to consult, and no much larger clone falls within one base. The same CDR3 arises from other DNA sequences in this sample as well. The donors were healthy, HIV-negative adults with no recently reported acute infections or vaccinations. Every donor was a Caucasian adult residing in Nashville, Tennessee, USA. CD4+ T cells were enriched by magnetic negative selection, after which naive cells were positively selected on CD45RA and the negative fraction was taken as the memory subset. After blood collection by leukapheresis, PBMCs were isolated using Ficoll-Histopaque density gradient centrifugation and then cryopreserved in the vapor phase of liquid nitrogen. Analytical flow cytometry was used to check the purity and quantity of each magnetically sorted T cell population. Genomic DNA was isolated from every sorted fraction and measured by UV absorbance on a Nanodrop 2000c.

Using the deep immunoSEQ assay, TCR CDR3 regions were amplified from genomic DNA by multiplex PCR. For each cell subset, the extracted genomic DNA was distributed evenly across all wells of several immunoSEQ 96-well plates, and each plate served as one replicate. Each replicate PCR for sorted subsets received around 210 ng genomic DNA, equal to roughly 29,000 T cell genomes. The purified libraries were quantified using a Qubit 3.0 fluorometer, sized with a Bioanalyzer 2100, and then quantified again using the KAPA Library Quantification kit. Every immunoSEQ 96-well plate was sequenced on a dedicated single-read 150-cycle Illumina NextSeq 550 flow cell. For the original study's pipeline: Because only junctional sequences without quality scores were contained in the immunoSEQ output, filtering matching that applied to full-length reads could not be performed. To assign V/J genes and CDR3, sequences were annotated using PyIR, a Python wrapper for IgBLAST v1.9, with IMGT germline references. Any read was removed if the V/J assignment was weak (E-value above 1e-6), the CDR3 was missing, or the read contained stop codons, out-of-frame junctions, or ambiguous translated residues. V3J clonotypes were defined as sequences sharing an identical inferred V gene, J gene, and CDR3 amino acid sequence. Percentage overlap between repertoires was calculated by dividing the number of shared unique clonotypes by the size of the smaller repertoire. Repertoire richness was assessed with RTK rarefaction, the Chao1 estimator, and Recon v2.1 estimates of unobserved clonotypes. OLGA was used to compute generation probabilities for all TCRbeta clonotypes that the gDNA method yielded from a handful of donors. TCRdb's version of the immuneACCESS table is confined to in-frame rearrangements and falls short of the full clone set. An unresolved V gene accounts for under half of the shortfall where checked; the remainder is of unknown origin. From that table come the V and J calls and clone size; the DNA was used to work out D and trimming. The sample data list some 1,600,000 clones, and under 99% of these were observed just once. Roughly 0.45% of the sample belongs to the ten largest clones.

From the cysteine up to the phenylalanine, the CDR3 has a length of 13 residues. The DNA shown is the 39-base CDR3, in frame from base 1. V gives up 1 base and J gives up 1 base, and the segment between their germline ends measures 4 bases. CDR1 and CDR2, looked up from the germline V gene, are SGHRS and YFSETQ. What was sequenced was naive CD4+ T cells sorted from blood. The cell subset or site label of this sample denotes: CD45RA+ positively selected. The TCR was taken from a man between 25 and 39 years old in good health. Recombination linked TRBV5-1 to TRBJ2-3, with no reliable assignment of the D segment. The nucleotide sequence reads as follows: TGCGCCAGCAGCTTGACAGGCACAGATACGCAGTATTTT. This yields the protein CASSLTGTDTQYF.